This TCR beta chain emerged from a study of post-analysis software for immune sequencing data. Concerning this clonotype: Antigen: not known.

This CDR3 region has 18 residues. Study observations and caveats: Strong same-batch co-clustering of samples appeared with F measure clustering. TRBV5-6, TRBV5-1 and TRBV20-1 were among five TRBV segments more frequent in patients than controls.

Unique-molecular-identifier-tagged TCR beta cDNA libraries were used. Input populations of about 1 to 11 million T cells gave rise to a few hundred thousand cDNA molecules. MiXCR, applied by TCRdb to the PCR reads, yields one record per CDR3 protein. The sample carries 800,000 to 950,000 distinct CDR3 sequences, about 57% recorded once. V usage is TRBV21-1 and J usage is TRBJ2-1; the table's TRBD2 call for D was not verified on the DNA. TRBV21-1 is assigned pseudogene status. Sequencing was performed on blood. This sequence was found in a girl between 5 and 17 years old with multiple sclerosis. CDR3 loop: CASSKEWASGGPYNEQFF. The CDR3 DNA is TGTGCCAGCAGTAAAGAGTGGGCTAGCGGGGGCCCTTACAATGAGCAGTTCTTC.